Given below is one T cell receptor beta chain in context. The sample is drawn from a study of blood T cell repertoires in COVID-19. On the study more broadly: COVID-19 samples collected from the United States, Italy and Spain covered acute and convalescent phases.

Generated by immunoSEQ multiplex PCR, the TCRdb table keeps only in-frame clones and is missing some. This table has 150,000 or so clones, around 84% appearing once. Deletions cut 10 bases from V and 5 bases from J, with 18 bases between. Germline-derived CDR1 and CDR2 are MNHEY and SVGAGI. This CDR3 region has 14 residues. Sequenced input: peripheral blood. The TCR sequence derives from a woman aged 80 or over with acute or convalescent COVID-19. V is TRBV6-5 and J is TRBJ2-1, with D unclear. The chain's CDR3 is CATRRSLTDNEQFF. The DNA for the CDR3 is TGTGCCACTCGGCGGTCACTAACCGACAATGAGCAGTTCTTC.